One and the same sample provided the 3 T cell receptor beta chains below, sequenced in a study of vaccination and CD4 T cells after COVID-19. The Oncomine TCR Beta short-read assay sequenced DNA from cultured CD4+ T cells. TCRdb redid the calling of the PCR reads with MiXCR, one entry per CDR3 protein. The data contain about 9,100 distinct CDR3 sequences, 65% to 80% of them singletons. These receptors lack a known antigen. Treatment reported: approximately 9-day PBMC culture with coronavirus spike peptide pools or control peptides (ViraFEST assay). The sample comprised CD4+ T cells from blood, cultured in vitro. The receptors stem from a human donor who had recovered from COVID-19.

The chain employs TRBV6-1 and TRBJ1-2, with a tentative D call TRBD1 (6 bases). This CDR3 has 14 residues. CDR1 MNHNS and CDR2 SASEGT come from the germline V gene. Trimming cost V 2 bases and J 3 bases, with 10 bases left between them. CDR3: CASSERGQDYGYTF. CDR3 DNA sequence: TGTGCCAGCAGTGAACGGGGGCAGGACTATGGCTACACCTTC.

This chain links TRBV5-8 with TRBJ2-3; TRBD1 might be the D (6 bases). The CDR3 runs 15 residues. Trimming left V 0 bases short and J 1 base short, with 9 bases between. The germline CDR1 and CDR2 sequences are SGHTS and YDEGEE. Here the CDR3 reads CASSLVTGGTDTQYF. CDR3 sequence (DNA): TGTGCCAGCAGCTTGGTGACAGGAGGCACAGATACGCAGTATTTT.

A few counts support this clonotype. The CDR3 DNA reads as TGCGCCAGCAGTGAACAGATCCAAGAGACCCAGTACTTC. Protein sequence: CASSEQIQETQYF. The rearrangement uses TRBV10-1 and TRBJ2-5; no definite D call. Trimming removed 3 bases at V and 1 base at J, with 6 bases between. The CDR3 extends over 13 amino acids. Germline-derived CDR1 and CDR2 are WNHNN and SYGVQD (reference sequence).